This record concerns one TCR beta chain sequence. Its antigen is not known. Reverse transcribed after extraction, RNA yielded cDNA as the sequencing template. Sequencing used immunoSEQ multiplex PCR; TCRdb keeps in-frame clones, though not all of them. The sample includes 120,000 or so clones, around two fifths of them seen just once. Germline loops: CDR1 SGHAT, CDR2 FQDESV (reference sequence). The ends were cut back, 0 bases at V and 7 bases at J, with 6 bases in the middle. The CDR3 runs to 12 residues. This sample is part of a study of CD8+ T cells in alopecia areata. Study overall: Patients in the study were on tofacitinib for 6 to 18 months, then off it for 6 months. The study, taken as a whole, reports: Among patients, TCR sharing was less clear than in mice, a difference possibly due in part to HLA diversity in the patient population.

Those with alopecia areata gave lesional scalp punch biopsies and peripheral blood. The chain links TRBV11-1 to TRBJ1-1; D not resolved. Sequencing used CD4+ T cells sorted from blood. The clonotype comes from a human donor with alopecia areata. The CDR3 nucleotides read TGTGCCAGCAGCTTAGCTTTGGGTGAAGCTTTCTTT. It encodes CASSLALGEAFF. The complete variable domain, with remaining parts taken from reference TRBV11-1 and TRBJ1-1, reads EAEVAQSPRYKITEKSQAVAFWCDPISGHATLYWYRQILGQGPELLVQFQDESVVDDSQLPKDRFSAERLKGVDSTLKIQPAELGDSAMYLCASSLALGEAFFGQGTRLTVV.